Below are 21 T cell receptor beta chains sequenced from a single sample in a study of blood T cell repertoires in COVID-19. The table came from immunoSEQ multiplex PCR; TCRdb's copy has only in-frame clones and leaves some out. In the table there are fewer than 250,000 clones, approximately 88% of which are singletons. The sequenced sample consisted of PBMCs or T cells enriched from blood (not recorded which). The source is a woman younger than 45 who had been exposed to COVID-19.

The chain recombines TRBV19 with TRBJ1-1, with D uncertain. Germline V gives CDR1 LNHDA, CDR2 SQIVND (reference sequence). V was shortened by 3 bases and J by 4 bases, with 12 bases between the two germline ends. The CDR3 is made up of 14 amino acids. The CDR3 sequence is CASSMAGMVTEAFF. As DNA, the CDR3 is TGTGCCAGTAGTATGGCAGGTATGGTCACTGAAGCTTTCTTT.

The V call is TRBV3-1 (or the pseudogene TRBV3-2), the J call TRBJ1-1, with D hard to call. The CDR3 spans 13 residues. Germline values: CDR1 LGHDT, CDR2 YNNKEL (reference sequence). V lost 2 bases, J lost 1 base, and 5 bases lay in between. The CDR3 protein is CASSQIRNTEAFF. The CDR3 coding sequence is TGTGCCAGCAGCCAAATCAGGAACACTGAAGCTTTCTTT.

The V call is TRBV6-5, the J call TRBJ1-2; D possibly corresponds to TRBD1 (5 bases). This CDR3 comprises 15 residues. CDR1 is MNHEY, CDR2 SVGAGI, per germline. V dropped 9 bases and J dropped 5 bases, with 22 bases sitting between them. Here the CDR3 DNA reads TGTGCCAGTGGGGAGGTCGGCAGGGCCCCTTATGGCTACACCTTC. It is translated as CASGEVGRAPYGYTF.

The V call is TRBV5-1, the J call TRBJ1-4; D remains ambiguous. The germline V and J ends were trimmed by 3 bases and 4 bases, with 10 bases remaining between them. The CDR3 runs to 14 residues. Germline V gene data show CDR1 as SGHRS and CDR2 as YFSETQ. CDR3 in DNA: TGCGCCAGCAGCTCGGCCGCGGTTAATGAAAAACTGTTTTTT. Amino acid sequence: CASSSAAVNEKLFF.

The rearrangement uses TRBV18 and TRBJ2-1; 7 bases line up with TRBD1. CDR3 size: 20 residues. Germline loops: CDR1 KGHSH, CDR2 LQKENI. The V gene end was trimmed by 3 bases and the J gene end by 0 bases; junction bases not matched to a gene: 17. As DNA, the CDR3 is TGTGCCAGCTCACCGAGTTGGGGACAGCAAAACCCGAGCTCCTACAATGAGCAGTTCTTC. Amino acid sequence: CASSPSWGQQNPSSYNEQFF. The full variable domain, its missing parts supplied by reference TRBV18 and TRBJ2-1, is NAGVMQNPRHLVRRRGQEARLRCSPMKGHSHVYWYRQLPEEGLKFMVYLQKENIIDESGMPKERFSAEFPKEGPSILRIQQVVRGDSAAYFCASSPSWGQQNPSSYNEQFFGPGTRLTVL.

V and J are TRBV7-9 and TRBJ2-7; the D gene is possibly TRBD2 (6 bases). CDR1 and CDR2 (germline): SEHNR, FQNEAQ (reference sequence). With 1 base removed from V and 3 bases from J, the gap between germline ends came to 10 bases. The CDR3 contains 14 residues. The CDR3 nucleotides read TGTGCCAGCAGCTTAGGGTTTAGCGGCTACGAGCAGTACTTC. This gives the protein CASSLGFSGYEQYF.

The chain uses TRBV7-9 and TRBJ1-2, with D tentatively TRBD1 (6 bases). The germline gives CDR1 SEHNR, CDR2 FQNEAQ (reference sequence). This CDR3 has 15 amino acids. The V and J ends lost 3 bases and 8 bases respectively, with 19 bases between them. CDR3 DNA: TGTGCCAGCAGCTTGTTGAGGGGGAAAGGAGAAGGCTACACCTTC. It is translated as CASSLLRGKGEGYTF.

The chain has TRBV19 and TRBJ1-1, with a possible D match to TRBD1 (5 bases). The CDR3 loop spans 16 amino acids. V lost 1 base and J lost 11, with 23 bases in between. Germline CDR1 reads LNHDA; CDR2 reads SQIVND (reference sequence). This chain's CDR3 is CASSIAVGVQRSGAFF. In DNA, the CDR3 is TGTGCCAGTAGTATAGCGGTAGGGGTACAACGAAGTGGGGCTTTCTTT. Looking up the rest from reference TRBV19 and TRBJ1-1 gives the full variable domain: DGGITQSPKYLFRKEGQNVTLSCEQNLNHDAMYWYRQDPGQGLRLIYYSQIVNDFQKGDIAEGYSVSREKKESFPLTVTSAQKNPTAFYLCASSIAVGVQRSGAFFGQGTRLTVV.

This sequence joins TRBV10-3 and TRBJ2-7, with TRBD1 matching 11 bases. Germline CDR1 and CDR2: ENHRY and SYGVKD. The length of the CDR3 is 17 residues. J was trimmed by 3 bases and V by 0 bases; bases with no gene match: 7. Here the CDR3 DNA reads TGTGCCATCAGTGAGTCAGTCTCAGGGACAGGGGGCTACGAGCAGTACTTC. This gives the protein CAISESVSGTGGYEQYF.

The chain combines TRBV6-5 with TRBJ1-1; a weak D match, TRBD1 (6 bases). This CDR3 region has 15 residues. V dropped 7 bases and J dropped 0 bases, with 15 bases sitting between them. In germline, CDR1 is MNHEY, CDR2 SVGAGI. The CDR3 coding sequence is TGTGCCAGCAACCAAGAAGAGGGGGTGAACACTGAAGCTTTCTTT. Amino acid sequence: CASNQEEGVNTEAFF.

This clone was counted once. The chain recombines TRBV4-1 with TRBJ1-2; tentative D call: TRBD1 (5 bases). Germline V gene data show CDR1 as MGHRA and CDR2 as YSYEKL. The V end lost 3 bases, the J end lost 6 bases, and 14 bases lay between the germline ends. The CDR3 has 14 residues. CDR3 DNA: TGCGCCAGCAGCCACCCACGGGGGGTCGATGGCTACACCTTC. Translating gives CASSHPRGVDGYTF.

The gene calls are TRBV11-2 and TRBJ2-1; the match to TRBD2 covers 7 bases. Looked up from germline, CDR1 is SGHAT and CDR2 is FQNNGV. The CDR3 spans 17 residues. With V trimmed by 5 bases and J by 2 bases, 12 bases remained unmatched. The CDR3 is CASSPLGAAGPYNEQFF. In nucleotides, the CDR3 is TGTGCCAGCAGCCCTCTTGGGGCAGCGGGGCCCTACAATGAGCAGTTCTTC.

V usage is TRBV27 and J usage is TRBJ2-5; 10 nucleotides agree with TRBD2. CDR3 length: 14 amino acids. With V trimmed by 5 bases and J by 4 bases, 4 bases remained unmatched. Looked up from germline, CDR1 is MNHEY and CDR2 is SMNVEV (reference sequence). CDR3 protein: CASSVSGRLETQYF. The CDR3 DNA reads TGTGCCAGCAGTGTTAGCGGGAGGTTAGAGACCCAGTACTTC.

V is TRBV4-1 and J is TRBJ1-2; TRBD1 aligns across 7 bases. The CDR3 loop spans 15 amino acids. Germline V gene lookup returns CDR1 MGHRA and CDR2 YSYEKL. V shed 1 base, J shed 3 bases, and the junction held 5 bases outside the gene matches. CDR3 protein: CASSQVRQGDYGYTF. The CDR3 DNA reads as TGCGCCAGCAGCCAAGTGCGGCAGGGGGACTATGGCTACACCTTC.

The gene calls are TRBV6-5 and TRBJ1-1; D unresolved. Germline lookup yields CDR1 MNHEY and CDR2 SVGAGI. The CDR3 extends over 14 amino acids. The germline V and J ends were trimmed by 6 bases and 7 bases, with 18 bases remaining between them. CDR3: CASRIDSLRGEAFF. DNA of the CDR3: TGTGCCAGCAGAATCGACTCGCTCCGGGGTGAAGCTTTCTTT.

V gene TRBV20-1 combines with J gene TRBJ2-1, with D maybe TRBD1 (5 bases). Trimming shortened V by 3 bases and J by 8 bases, and 23 bases separated the two germline ends. Germline values: CDR1 DFQATT, CDR2 SNEGSKA (reference sequence). The CDR3 is 16 residues long. CDR3 amino acids: CSASPLHGLQVDEQFF. The CDR3 coding sequence is TGCAGTGCTAGTCCCCTTCACGGATTACAGGTGGATGAGCAGTTCTTC.

The V and J genes are TRBV5-4 and TRBJ2-5; D ambiguous. This CDR3 spans 16 amino acids. From germline, CDR1 is SGHNT and CDR2 YYREEE (reference sequence). V was cut by 4 bases and J by 1 base, with 17 bases left in between. The CDR3 bases are TGTGCCAGCAGCCCTGGCCCCCTTTCGGGCCAAGAGACCCAGTACTTC. This encodes CASSPGPLSGQETQYF. Based on the CDR3 plus reference TRBV5-4 and TRBJ2-5, the full variable domain is ETGVTQSPTHLIKTRGQQVTLRCSSQSGHNTVSWYQQALGQGPQFIFQYYREEENGRGNFPPRFSGLQFPNYSSELNVNALELDDSALYLCASSPGPLSGQETQYFGPGTRLLVL.

This clone was seen at least ten times. The chain uses TRBV21-1 and TRBJ1-5; TRBD1 was called by the table and not checked on the DNA. TRBV21-1 is a documented pseudogene. The CDR3 extends over 16 amino acids. The CDR3 DNA reads as TGTGCCAGCAGCAAAGGGACGTGGGGCGGCAATCAGCCCCAGCATTTT. Translating gives CASSKGTWGGNQPQHF.

The J gene is TRBJ2-1, the V gene TRBV5-1; 9 positions agree with TRBD2. Per the germline V gene, CDR1 is SGHRS and CDR2 is YFSETQ. With V trimmed by 0 bases and J by 4 bases, 11 bases remained unmatched. This CDR3 region has 18 residues. CDR3 sequence (DNA): TGCGCCAGCAGCTTGGTCCCTAGCGGGACCGCCGGATACAATGAGCAGTTCTTC. Encoded protein: CASSLVPSGTAGYNEQFF.

V and J are TRBV5-1 and TRBJ2-1; 8 bases are shared with TRBD2. This CDR3 has 16 residues. V trimming: 1 base; J trimming: 4 bases; junction bases outside the gene matches: 7. Germline CDR1 is SGHRS and CDR2 is YFSETQ. CDR3 residues: CASSLTPSGSYNEQFF. CDR3 DNA sequence: TGCGCCAGCAGCTTGACCCCTAGCGGGTCATACAATGAGCAGTTCTTC. Complete variable domain (other parts from reference TRBV5-1 and TRBJ2-1): KAGVTQTPRYLIKTRGQQVTLSCSPISGHRSVSWYQQTPGQGLQFLFEYFSETQRNKGNFPGRFSGRQFSNSRSEMNVSTLELGDSALYLCASSLTPSGSYNEQFFGPGTRLTVL.

This clone was counted a few times. The V and J genes are TRBV6-4 and TRBJ2-1, with TRBD2 matching over 15 bases. This CDR3 comprises 14 residues. Germline assignment: CDR1 MRHNA and CDR2 SNTAGT. The V and J ends lost 8 bases and 7 bases, in that order; junction bases with no gene match: 3. CDR3 coding DNA: TGTGCCAGCGGAGGGACTAGCGGGAGGAATGAGCAGTTCTTC. This translates into CASGGTSGRNEQFF.